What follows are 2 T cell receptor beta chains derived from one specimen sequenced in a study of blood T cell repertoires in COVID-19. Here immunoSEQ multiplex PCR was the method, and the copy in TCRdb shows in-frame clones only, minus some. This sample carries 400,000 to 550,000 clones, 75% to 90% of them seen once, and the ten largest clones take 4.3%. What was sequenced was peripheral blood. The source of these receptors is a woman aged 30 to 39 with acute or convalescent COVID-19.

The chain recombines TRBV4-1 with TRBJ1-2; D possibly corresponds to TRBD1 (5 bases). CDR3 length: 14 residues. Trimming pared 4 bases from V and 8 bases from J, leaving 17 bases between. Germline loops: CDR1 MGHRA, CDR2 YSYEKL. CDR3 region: CASSPGRSGQGYTF. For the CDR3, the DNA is TGCGCCAGCAGCCCAGGCAGAAGTGGACAAGGCTACACCTTC.

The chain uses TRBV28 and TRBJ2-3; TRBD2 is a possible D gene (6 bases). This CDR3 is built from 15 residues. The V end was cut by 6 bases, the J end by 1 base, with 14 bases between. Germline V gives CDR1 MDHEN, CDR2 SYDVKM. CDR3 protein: CASSPGALGTDTQYF. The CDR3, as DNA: TGTGCCAGCAGCCCGGGAGCGTTGGGCACAGATACGCAGTATTTT. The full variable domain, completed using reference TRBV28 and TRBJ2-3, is DVKVTQSSRYLVKRTGEKVFLECVQDMDHENMFWYRQDPGLGLRLIYFSYDVKMKEKGDIPEGYSVSREKKERFSLILESASTNQTSMYLCASSPGALGTDTQYFGPGTRLTVL.